This entry lists 10 T cell receptor beta chains sequenced from one sample in a study of cytomegalovirus exposure and HLA in healthy donors. The PCR made use of 60 Vbeta and 13 Jbeta primers. Using immunoSEQ multiplex PCR, the repertoire was profiled, and TCRdb retains in-frame clones only, with some absent. Here the sample spans approximately 130,000 clones, under 90% being singletons. Sequenced sample: PBMCs. Receptors were obtained from a man between 18 and 29 years old in good health and CMV-seronegative.

The CDR3 coding sequence is TGTGCCAGCGACGGACAGGCCCGCTCTGGGGCCAACGTCCTGACTTTC. Translation gives CASDGQARSGANVLTF. The rearrangement links TRBV9 to TRBJ2-6; TRBD1 matches 7 bases. Germline CDR1 SGDLS, CDR2 YYNGEE. The CDR3 contains 16 residues. The ends lost 7 bases at V and 0 bases at J; junction bases unmatched: 7.

V and J are TRBV4-1 and TRBJ2-5, with D possibly matching TRBD2 (7 bases). This CDR3 spans 18 amino acids. V lost 0 bases to trimming and J lost 7 bases, with 24 bases between them. CDR1 is MGHRA and CDR2 is YSYEKL in the germline V gene. For the CDR3, the DNA is TGCGCCAGCAGCCAAGAATCGGGGGAGGGGGGCCCAAGGGTGACCCAGTACTTC. Translating it yields CASSQESGEGGPRVTQYF.

The chain carries TRBV6-1 and TRBJ2-7; D might be TRBD2 (5 bases). The V end was cut by 6 bases, the J end by 0 bases, with 15 bases between. CDR1 and CDR2 from the germline V gene are MNHNS and SASEGT. The CDR3 loop spans 15 amino acids. CDR3 DNA: TGTGCCAGCAGCCACCAGCGGAGGAGCTCCTACGAGCAGTACTTC. Translated: CASSHQRRSSYEQYF.

The chain joins TRBV2 to TRBJ2-3, with D perhaps matching TRBD1 (6 bases). There are 13 residues in the CDR3. V gave up 9 bases and J gave up 0 bases, with 10 bases separating them. Germline lookup yields CDR1 SNHLY and CDR2 FYNNEI. For the CDR3, the DNA is TGTGCCAGTGGGGACATGAGCACAGATACGCAGTATTTT. Its protein product is CASGDMSTDTQYF.

The chain carries TRBV29-1 and TRBJ1-1, with D tentatively TRBD1 (6 bases). V lost 3 bases and J 7 bases, leaving 9 bases between the germline ends. Germline CDR1 and CDR2: SQVTM and ANQGSEA. CDR3 length equals 11 residues. The CDR3 nucleotides are TGCAGCGTTGACAACAGGGATGAAGCTTTCTTT. Translating it yields CSVDNRDEAFF. The full variable domain, its missing parts supplied by reference TRBV29-1 and TRBJ1-1, is SAVISQKPSRDICQRGTSLTIQCQVDSQVTMMFWYRQQPGQSLTLIATANQGSEATYESGFVIDKFPISRPNLTFSTLTVSNMSPEDSSIYLCSVDNRDEAFFGQGTRLTVV.

The chain carries TRBV6-5 and TRBJ2-7; 10 bases line up with TRBD1. In germline, CDR1 is MNHEY, CDR2 SVGAGI. This CDR3 comprises 14 residues. V dropped 6 bases and J dropped 4; count of bases not matched to a gene: 6. This chain's CDR3 is CASSSGTGVYEQYF. The DNA of the CDR3 is TGTGCCAGCAGCTCCGGGACAGGGGTTTACGAGCAGTACTTC.

The gene calls are TRBV9 and TRBJ1-2; D is possibly TRBD1 (6 bases). The CDR3 has 16 residues. The V gene's germline CDR1 is SGDLS and CDR2 YYNGEE. V lost 4 bases and J 0 bases, leaving 16 bases between the germline ends. The CDR3 spells CASSSPRGSANYGYTF. The CDR3 nucleotides are TGTGCCAGCAGCTCACCCAGGGGATCGGCTAACTATGGCTACACCTTC.

The chain links TRBV19 to TRBJ2-7, with D unclear. Germline CDR1 LNHDA, CDR2 SQIVND (reference sequence). The CDR3 is 14 amino acids. V lost 1 base to trimming and J lost 4 bases, with 11 bases between them. The CDR3 DNA follows: TGTGCCAGTAGTATAGCGGCAGACACTTACGAGCAGTACTTC. It yields the protein CASSIAADTYEQYF. The full variable domain, completed using reference TRBV19 and TRBJ2-7, is DGGITQSPKYLFRKEGQNVTLSCEQNLNHDAMYWYRQDPGQGLRLIYYSQIVNDFQKGDIAEGYSVSREKKESFPLTVTSAQKNPTAFYLCASSIAADTYEQYFGPGTRLTVT.

This clone was counted only a few times. This chain connects TRBV9 to TRBJ2-7, with D perhaps TRBD2 (6 bases). The CDR3 is made up of 15 amino acids. Germline loops: CDR1 SGDLS, CDR2 YYNGEE. V was cut by 3 bases and J by 4 bases, with 17 bases left in between. This chain's CDR3 is CASSALGGSSYEQYF. DNA of the CDR3: TGTGCCAGCAGCGCCCTCGGGGGTTCCAGTTACGAGCAGTACTTC. Full variable domain (rest looked up from reference TRBV9 and TRBJ2-7): DSGVTQTPKHLITATGQRVTLRCSPRSGDLSVYWYQQSLDQGLQFLIQYYNGEERAKGNILERFSAQQFPDLHSELNLSSLELGDSALYFCASSALGGSSYEQYFGPGTRLTVT.

Only one count was recorded for this clone. The genes are TRBV12-5 and TRBJ1-2, with 7 bases identical to TRBD1. V gave up 1 base and J gave up 0 bases; unmatched junction bases: 8. The CDR3 is 17 amino acids. Looked up from germline, CDR1 is LGHNT and CDR2 is FRNRAP. CDR3 residues: CASGLGMRDSTNYGYTF. Here the CDR3 DNA reads TGTGCTAGTGGTTTGGGCATGCGGGACAGCACTAACTATGGCTACACCTTC.